A single sample is the source of the 30 T cell receptor beta chains below, sequenced in a study of T cells after yellow fever vaccination. TCRdb itself ran the 5' RACE reads through MiXCR, one entry per CDR3 protein. Here the sample spans approximately 300,000 distinct CDR3 sequences, about 10% being singletons. The sequenced sample was CD4+ T cells sorted from PBMCs, obtained 45 days after the yellow fever booster vaccination. These receptors originate from a man aged 18 to 29 who received the YFV17D yellow fever vaccine.

The table lists this clonotype with a few counts. Sequence at one end of the junction differs from germline and may be a read error. The chain employs TRBV19 and TRBJ1-2; tentatively, D is TRBD1 (5 bases). CDR3 length equals 13 residues. From germline, CDR1 is LNHDA and CDR2 SQIVND (reference sequence). CDR3 DNA sequence: TGTGCCAGCCAACCGGGGACGGCCTATAGCTACACCTTC. Protein product: CASQPGTAYSYTF.

The gene calls are TRBV24-1 and TRBJ1-1, with D possibly TRBD1 on 5 matching bases. V shed 5 bases and J shed 1 base, with 13 bases lying between them. The CDR3 contains 15 residues. Per germline, CDR1 KGHDR and CDR2 SFDVKD. This CDR3 is CATSATDGANTEAFF. The CDR3 bases are TGTGCCACCAGTGCGACAGATGGGGCGAACACTGAAGCTTTCTTT.

The J gene is TRBJ1-5, the V gene TRBV5-1; unclear D gene. Germline lookup yields CDR1 SGHRS and CDR2 YFSETQ. This CDR3 has 15 amino acids. The V and J ends lost 5 bases and 0 bases respectively, with 12 bases between them. CDR3 region: CASRVGLYSNQPQHF. In DNA, the CDR3 is TGCGCCAGCAGGGTAGGACTTTATAGCAATCAGCCCCAGCATTTT.

This chain links TRBV5-1 with TRBJ1-1; the D is unclear. Trimming cost V 2 bases and J 1 base, with 12 bases left between them. The CDR3 runs to 15 residues. CDR1 SGHRS and CDR2 YFSETQ come from the germline V gene. The CDR3 bases are TGCGCCAGCAGCTTACTGTGGCAGAAGAACACTGAAGCTTTCTTT. Translation gives CASSLLWQKNTEAFF.

This clonotype appeared many times. V is TRBV11-2 and J is TRBJ2-2; 12 nucleotides agree with TRBD1. The CDR3 covers 15 residues. Germline V gene data show CDR1 as SGHAT and CDR2 as FQNNGV. V dropped 5 bases and J dropped 4; count of bases not matched to a gene: 2. The CDR3 region has the DNA TGTGCCAGCAGCCCGGGACAGGGGGCCACCGGGGAGCTGTTTTTT. Translating it yields CASSPGQGATGELFF.

In this sample, this clonotype turned up a few times. The junction shows a germline mismatch at one end, possibly a read error. The V call is TRBV11-2, the J call TRBJ1-1; possibly TRBD1 for D (6 bases). Germline V lookup: CDR1 SGHAT, CDR2 FQNNGV. The CDR3 runs 12 residues. The CDR3 reads CASSIRGGIRDF. The CDR3 coding sequence is TGTGCCAGCAGCATACGTGGGGGCATTCGGGACTTT.

This clonotype was detected ten times or more. The rearrangement joins TRBV9 to TRBJ2-3; D remains ambiguous. The V gene lost 0 bases and the J gene lost 6 bases, with 8 bases spanning the gap. Germline V lookup: CDR1 SGDLS, CDR2 YYNGEE. The CDR3 sequence is 13 residues long. The CDR3 coding sequence is TGTGCCAGCAGCGTAGGGGCCACGGATACGCAGTATTTT. It specifies CASSVGATDTQYF.

This chain connects TRBV5-1 to TRBJ1-1, with D possibly matching TRBD1 (6 bases). Germline V gene sequence: CDR1 SGHRS, CDR2 YFSETQ. The CDR3 length is 15 residues. V lost 8 bases to trimming and J lost 0 bases, with 17 bases between them. The DNA for the CDR3 is TGCGCCAGTGGCCGGGACACTCACATGAACACTGAAGCTTTCTTT. This translates into CASGRDTHMNTEAFF.

This clonotype was seen more than once but under ten times. V usage is TRBV7-9 and J usage is TRBJ2-5; no clear D. Germline V gives CDR1 SEHNR, CDR2 FQNEAQ (reference sequence). The CDR3 runs 12 residues. With 2 bases removed from V and 5 bases from J, the gap between germline ends came to 6 bases. The CDR3: CASSLSSETQYF. Written as DNA, the CDR3 is TGTGCCAGCAGCTTATCCAGCGAGACCCAGTACTTC.

There are a few counts of this clonotype. The chain couples TRBV7-2 to TRBJ2-3; a possible D gene is TRBD1 (6 bases). This CDR3 is 16 amino acids long. Trimming removed 1 base from V and 0 bases from J, with 11 bases in between. Germline lookup yields CDR1 SGHTA and CDR2 FQGNSA. DNA of the CDR3: TGTGCCAGCAGCTTAGGGGGGCCCCGCAGCACAGATACGCAGTATTTT. It specifies CASSLGGPRSTDTQYF.

In this sample, this clonotype turned up a few times. The V and J genes are TRBV9 and TRBJ2-5; a weak D match, TRBD2 (6 bases). The germline CDR1 and CDR2 sequences are SGDLS and YYNGEE. Trimming cost V 0 bases and J 1 base, with 13 bases left between them. The CDR3 length is 16 residues. The CDR3 loop is CASSVGGVTGQETQYF. CDR3 sequence (DNA): TGTGCCAGCAGCGTAGGGGGGGTAACCGGCCAAGAGACCCAGTACTTC.

A few counts support this clonotype. The chain joins TRBV5-1 to TRBJ2-5; the D is unclear. The ends were cut back, 4 bases at V and 2 bases at J, with 15 bases in the middle. The germline V gene encodes CDR1 SGHRS and CDR2 YFSETQ. This CDR3 comprises 15 residues. The CDR3 DNA sequence: TGCGCCAGCAGCGCCGACACGTTGAGTCAAGAGACCCAGTACTTC. Protein product: CASSADTLSQETQYF.

The chain combines TRBV12-3 or TRBV12-4 with TRBJ2-1; D may be TRBD1 (5 bases). The CDR3 spans 14 residues. V was pared by 8 bases and J by 10 bases, with 21 bases between. This chain's CDR3 is CASGWNRISLEQFF. CDR3 nucleotide sequence: TGTGCCAGCGGTTGGAACAGGATTTCATTGGAGCAGTTCTTC.

This clonotype showed up just a few times. This rearrangement joins TRBV20-1 to TRBJ1-1, with TRBD1 identical over 7 bases. Germline trimming cut 4 bases from V and 4 bases from J; bases unmatched to any gene: 0. This CDR3 has 11 residues. Per germline, CDR1 DFQATT and CDR2 SNEGSKA (reference sequence). This CDR3 is CSANRGTEAFF. In nucleotides, the CDR3 is TGCAGTGCTAACAGGGGCACTGAAGCTTTCTTT.

This clonotype occurred a few times. The chain is built from TRBV29-1 and TRBJ2-7; D not certain. The CDR3 contains 12 residues. CDR1 and CDR2 from the germline V gene are SQVTM and ANQGSEA. The V gene lost 4 bases and the J gene lost 0 bases, with 7 bases spanning the gap. The CDR3 loop is CSVARSSYEQYF. CDR3 in DNA: TGCAGCGTTGCTCGCAGCTCCTACGAGCAGTACTTC.

This clonotype was seen many times. V and J are TRBV25-1 and TRBJ2-2, with D unclear. The CDR3 is 12 residues long. CDR1 is MGHDK and CDR2 is SYGVNS in the germline V gene. Trimming took off 5 bases at V and 0 bases at J, with 1 base between the two ends. CDR3 sequence reads: CASSTNTGELFF. CDR3 DNA: TGTGCCAGCAGTACGAACACCGGGGAGCTGTTTTTT. Looking up the rest from reference TRBV25-1 and TRBJ2-2 gives the full variable domain: EADIYQTPRYLVIGTGKKITLECSQTMGHDKMYWYQQDPGMELHLIHYSYGVNSTEKGDLSSESTVSRIRTEHFPLTLESARPSHTSQYLCASSTNTGELFFGEGSRLTVL.

This clonotype was detected a few times. The J gene is TRBJ2-5, the V gene TRBV5-1; possible D gene TRBD2, 5 bases. The CDR3 has 14 amino acids. Germline CDR1 and CDR2: SGHRS and YFSETQ. Trimming took 0 bases from V and 7 from J, leaving 13 bases between them. The CDR3 region has the DNA TGCGCCAGCAGCTTGGAAAGCGGCCCGGGGACCCAGTACTTC. This sequence encodes CASSLESGPGTQYF.

The V gene is TRBV28, the J gene TRBJ2-5, with a possible D match to TRBD1 (6 bases). The CDR3 loop spans 17 amino acids. The V end was cut by 2 bases, the J end by 0 bases, with 16 bases between. Germline values: CDR1 MDHEN, CDR2 SYDVKM. This CDR3 is CASSLSGQKWYQETQYF. The CDR3 DNA follows: TGTGCCAGCAGTTTAAGCGGACAGAAATGGTACCAAGAGACCCAGTACTTC.

The chain is built from TRBV10-3 and TRBJ2-2; D possibly corresponds to TRBD2 (5 bases). This CDR3 has 16 residues. Trimming pared 4 bases from V and 4 bases from J, leaving 16 bases between. Per the germline V gene, CDR1 is ENHRY and CDR2 is SYGVKD. CDR3 loop: CAISVDRGIGTGELFF. In nucleotides, the CDR3 is TGTGCCATCAGTGTAGATCGGGGAATTGGCACCGGGGAGCTGTTTTTT.

This clonotype was seen repeatedly, ten times or more. This chain links TRBV5-1 with TRBJ2-5; tentatively, D is TRBD1 (5 bases). Trimming cost V 0 bases and J 1 base, with 7 bases left between them. There are 14 residues in the CDR3. The germline V gene encodes CDR1 SGHRS and CDR2 YFSETQ. The CDR3 loop reads CASSLGGFQETQYF. The CDR3 DNA reads TGCGCCAGCAGCTTGGGGGGCTTCCAAGAGACCCAGTACTTC. Together with reference TRBV5-1 and TRBJ2-5, the CDR3 gives the full variable domain: KAGVTQTPRYLIKTRGQQVTLSCSPISGHRSVSWYQQTPGQGLQFLFEYFSETQRNKGNFPGRFSGRQFSNSRSEMNVSTLELGDSALYLCASSLGGFQETQYFGPGTRLLVL.

The chain has TRBV13 and TRBJ2-5; 10 bases fit TRBD2. The J segment lost 5 bases and the V segment lost 5 bases, leaving 11 bases of the junction unmatched. Germline V gene data show CDR1 as PRHDT and CDR2 as FYEKMQ (reference sequence). CDR3 size: 16 residues. DNA for the CDR3: TGTGCCAGCAGCAAAGTCCCAGCGGGGGGGCTTGAGACCCAGTACTTC. Translation gives CASSKVPAGGLETQYF.

This clonotype turned up a few times. This chain links TRBV18 with TRBJ2-1; 12 bases agree with TRBD2. CDR1 is KGHSH, CDR2 LQKENI, per germline. The CDR3 runs 16 residues. Trimming took 3 bases from V and 3 from J; bases not matched to a gene: 3. This chain's CDR3 is CASSPPSGGDYNEQFF. The CDR3 region has the DNA TGTGCCAGCTCACCTCCTAGCGGGGGGGACTACAATGAGCAGTTCTTC. The variable domain in full, with the rest retrieved from reference TRBV18 and TRBJ2-1, is NAGVMQNPRHLVRRRGQEARLRCSPMKGHSHVYWYRQLPEEGLKFMVYLQKENIIDESGMPKERFSAEFPKEGPSILRIQQVVRGDSAAYFCASSPPSGGDYNEQFFGPGTRLTVL.

This clonotype was counted between two and nine times. This chain connects TRBV6-2 or TRBV6-3 to TRBJ2-5; D call uncertain. CDR1 and CDR2 from the germline V gene are MNHEY and SVGEGT. V was pared by 7 bases and J by 0 bases, with 15 bases between. CDR3 size: 15 residues. This chain's CDR3 is CASTPAVWNQETQYF. For the CDR3, the DNA is TGTGCCAGCACCCCCGCTGTGTGGAACCAAGAGACCCAGTACTTC.

The sample holds many counts of this clonotype. This chain joins TRBV5-1 and TRBJ1-2; D is ambiguous. The germline V and J ends were trimmed by 4 bases and 4 bases, with 14 bases remaining between them. Germline CDR1 SGHRS, CDR2 YFSETQ. The CDR3 loop spans 14 amino acids. CDR3: CASSLEGFGYGYTF. The CDR3 DNA follows: TGCGCCAGCAGCCTGGAGGGTTTCGGCTATGGCTACACCTTC.

This clonotype has a handful of counts. The chain carries TRBV6-5 and TRBJ1-3; D not resolved. Trimming left V 7 bases short and J 8 bases short, with 15 bases between. Germline assignment: CDR1 MNHEY and CDR2 SVGAGI. CDR3 length equals 13 residues. CDR3 residues: CASTSAGADTIYF. The CDR3 DNA reads as TGTGCCAGCACATCGGCGGGCGCGGACACCATATATTTT.

This clonotype has more than one count but fewer than ten. V gene TRBV7-2 combines with J gene TRBJ2-6; D is unclear. V was cut by 1 base and J by 3 bases, with 4 bases left in between. Germline V gene lookup returns CDR1 SGHTA and CDR2 FQGNSA. CDR3 length: 14 amino acids. The CDR3 loop reads CASSLGGGANVLTF. The CDR3 DNA follows: TGTGCCAGCAGCTTAGGGGGTGGGGCCAACGTCCTGACTTTC.

The chain joins TRBV7-2 to TRBJ1-4, with D possibly matching TRBD1 (6 bases). Per germline, CDR1 SGHTA and CDR2 FQGNSA. This CDR3 is built from 14 residues. V lost 4 bases, J lost 9 bases, and 15 bases lay in between. CDR3 protein: CASSSGMGTQKLFF. The CDR3 coding sequence is TGTGCCAGCAGCTCAGGGATGGGGACACAAAAACTGTTTTTT.

The chain couples TRBV30 to TRBJ1-5; D remains unclear. Between the trimmed V and J ends, which lost 7 bases and 3 bases, there was a span of 10 bases. This CDR3 comprises 12 residues. CDR1 is GTSNPN and CDR2 is SVGIG in the germline V gene (reference sequence). CDR3 protein: CAFEAYNQPQHF. DNA for the CDR3: TGTGCCTTCGAGGCATACAATCAGCCCCAGCATTTT.

This clonotype was detected only a few times. The chain links TRBV27 to TRBJ1-5, with TRBD1 as a possible D gene (5 bases). The V and J ends lost 3 bases and 7 bases respectively, with 10 bases between them. Per the germline V gene, CDR1 is MNHEY and CDR2 is SMNVEV (reference sequence). The CDR3 runs 13 residues. CDR3 nucleotides: TGTGCCAGCAGTTTCGGGGGTGAACAGCCCCAGCATTTT. This codes for CASSFGGEQPQHF.

This clonotype was observed a handful of times. The chain employs TRBV5-1 and TRBJ2-1; D call uncertain. Germline-derived CDR1 and CDR2 are SGHRS and YFSETQ. Trimming took 4 bases from V and 4 from J, leaving 15 bases between them. This CDR3 region has 15 residues. The CDR3 bases are TGCGCCAGCAGCGACGGTGCCACGTCATACAATGAGCAGTTCTTC. As protein: CASSDGATSYNEQFF.